This T cell receptor (beta chain) was obtained from a study of cytomegalovirus exposure and HLA in healthy donors. The study ran its PCR with 60 Vbeta and 13 Jbeta primers. Data came from immunoSEQ multiplex PCR; TCRdb stores just in-frame clones and leaves some out. The sample lists 120,000 to 150,000 clones; roughly 9.4% were seen once. Only a few counts were recorded for this clone. CDR1 is SEHNR and CDR2 is FQNEAQ in the germline V gene (reference sequence). Trimming left V 2 bases short and J 3 bases short, with 7 bases between. This CDR3 region has 13 residues. The chain couples TRBV7-9 to TRBJ2-5, with D possibly TRBD1 on 6 matching bases. This sequence was found in a male donor in good health and CMV-seronegative. Sequencing input: PBMCs. The CDR3, as DNA: TGTGCCAGCAGCTTACGGGACAAAGAGACCCAGTACTTC. Translation: CASSLRDKETQYF.